This T cell receptor beta chain originates from a study of blood T cell repertoires in COVID-19. Across the whole study: The cDNA or gDNA used as material had been derived from T cells, B-cell-depleted T cells, or PBMCs.

With 1 base clipped from V and 2 bases from J, the junction kept 10 bases outside the gene matches. Germline assignment: CDR1 MGHRA and CDR2 YSYEKL. This CDR3 is 17 amino acids long. Methods used by the authors: How many nucleated cells were present was estimated from reference gene primer amplification. Profiled with immunoSEQ multiplex PCR; TCRdb holds only in-frame clones, not every one. Clonal size and the V and J genes are those of that table, whereas D and trimming came from the DNA. The table shows some 220,000 clones, with around 82% occurring only once. Sequencing was performed on peripheral blood. The chain links TRBV4-1 to TRBJ2-7, with TRBD2 matching 8 bases. This clonotype was obtained from a woman aged 25 to 39 who had recovered from COVID-19. The CDR3 nucleotides are TGCGCCAGCAGCCAAGGAGCGGGGGCGCGTGTTCCCTACGAGCAGTACTTC. The encoded protein is CASSQGAGARVPYEQYF.